The 14 T cell receptor beta chains below come from one sample, sequenced in a study of shared clonotypes between healthy human individuals. Selected positively for CCR7 and CD45RO-negative, naive CD8 cells excluded terminally differentiated effector memory CD45RA+ cells. TCRdb's copy holds only in-frame clones and misses some; the assay was immunoSEQ multiplex PCR. The sample holds around 2,000,000 clones, approximately 94% seen once. Sequencing was carried out using naive CD8+ T cells from PBMCs. These receptors all stem from a man aged 18 to 30 in good health. Some clones in this sample may be carry-over from other donors' samples.

The chain recombines TRBV30 with TRBJ2-1, with TRBD2 matching over 10 bases. With 4 bases clipped from V and 7 bases from J, the junction kept 4 bases outside the gene matches. This CDR3 is built from 13 residues. Germline CDR1 GTSNPN, CDR2 SVGIG (reference sequence). CDR3 sequence: CAWTSGRVNEQFF. The CDR3 DNA follows: TGTGCCTGGACTAGCGGGAGAGTTAATGAGCAGTTCTTC.

The chain is built from TRBV7-9 and TRBJ2-7, with TRBD2 matching 8 bases. This CDR3 spans 14 amino acids. The germline V gene has CDR1 SEHNR and CDR2 FQNEAQ (reference sequence). With 3 bases clipped from V and 3 bases from J, the junction kept 4 bases outside the gene matches. The CDR3 DNA sequence: TGTGCCAGCAGCTTTACTAGCGGATACTACGAGCAGTACTTC. Its translation is CASSFTSGYYEQYF. The full variable domain, rest sourced from reference TRBV7-9 and TRBJ2-7, is DTGVSQNPRHKITKRGQNVTFRCDPISEHNRLYWYRQTLGQGPEFLTYFQNEAQLEKSRLLSDRFSAERPKGSFSTLEIQRTEQGDSAMYLCASSFTSGYYEQYFGPGTRLTVT.

The genes are TRBV27 and TRBJ1-5, with TRBD1 matching 7 bases. The length of the CDR3 is 18 residues. In germline, CDR1 is MNHEY, CDR2 SMNVEV (reference sequence). With V trimmed by 4 bases and J by 2 bases, 14 bases remained unmatched. The CDR3 spells CASSSLHIRGGGNQPQHF. The CDR3 DNA reads TGTGCCAGCAGTTCCCTTCATATCAGGGGGGGCGGCAATCAGCCCCAGCATTTT.

The genes are TRBV4-3 and TRBJ1-4, with TRBD1 identical over 8 bases. Germline V lookup: CDR1 LGHNA, CDR2 YSLEER. The V segment lost 0 bases and the J segment 5 bases; nucleotides outside the gene matches: 5. The CDR3 length is 16 residues. This chain's CDR3 is CASSQDQQGGNEKLFF. Written as DNA, the CDR3 is TGCGCCAGCAGCCAAGATCAACAGGGGGGGAATGAAAAACTGTTTTTT.

The rearrangement uses TRBV5-1 and TRBJ2-5; D uncertain. V was cut by 3 bases and J by 11 bases, with 14 bases left in between. The CDR3 spans 12 residues. Per the germline V gene, CDR1 is SGHRS and CDR2 is YFSETQ. The DNA for the CDR3 is TGCGCCAGCAGCTCGGACCGTCTTGGGCAGTACTTC. Its protein product is CASSSDRLGQYF. Filled out from reference TRBV5-1 and TRBJ2-5, the complete variable domain reads KAGVTQTPRYLIKTRGQQVTLSCSPISGHRSVSWYQQTPGQGLQFLFEYFSETQRNKGNFPGRFSGRQFSNSRSEMNVSTLELGDSALYLCASSSDRLGQYFGPGTRLLVL.

This clone was recorded once. The chain has TRBV14 and TRBJ2-3; D is uncertain. Trimming pared 2 bases from V and 6 bases from J, leaving 15 bases between. The germline gives CDR1 SGHDN, CDR2 FVKESK. The CDR3 loop spans 15 amino acids. CDR3 DNA: TGTGCCAGCAGCCAATTTTCCGTTTCCTGGGATACGCAGTATTTT. Translated: CASSQFSVSWDTQYF.

The gene calls are TRBV5-1 and TRBJ2-7; D call uncertain. The germline V gene has CDR1 SGHRS and CDR2 YFSETQ. The CDR3 contains 14 residues. Trimming stripped 1 base from V and 0 bases from J, with 8 bases between. In DNA form, the CDR3 reads TGCGCCAGCAGCTTGACCAGGAGCTCCTACGAGCAGTACTTC. It is translated as CASSLTRSSYEQYF.

The chain couples TRBV6-5 to TRBJ2-7; unclear D gene. The CDR3 runs 14 residues. The V end was cut by 6 bases, the J end by 2 bases, with 14 bases between. The V gene's germline CDR1 is MNHEY and CDR2 SVGAGI. The CDR3 DNA sequence: TGTGCCAGCAGATACGGCCATGGTACCTACGAGCAGTACTTC. Its translation: CASRYGHGTYEQYF.

The chain has TRBV9 and TRBJ1-1; D may be TRBD1 (5 bases). V was shortened by 0 bases and J by 11 bases, with 20 bases between the two germline ends. CDR1 and CDR2 from the germline V gene are SGDLS and YYNGEE. This CDR3 contains 15 residues. CDR3: CASSVEGRISDRAFF. The CDR3 region has the DNA TGTGCCAGCAGCGTAGAGGGGCGAATCTCTGACCGGGCTTTCTTT.

This chain joins TRBV28 and TRBJ2-7; a weak D match, TRBD1 (6 bases). CDR1 and CDR2 (germline): MDHEN, SYDVKM. This CDR3 spans 12 amino acids. The V end lost 3 bases, the J end lost 11 bases, and 14 bases lay between the germline ends. The CDR3 DNA sequence: TGTGCCAGCAGTTTTGTCCGGGACATTAAGTACTTC. Translation: CASSFVRDIKYF.

The chain joins TRBV29-1 to TRBJ2-3; tentatively, D is TRBD1 (6 bases). V was clipped by 6 bases and J by 4 bases, with 20 bases between them. In germline, CDR1 is SQVTM, CDR2 ANQGSEA. This CDR3 is 15 amino acids long. In DNA form, the CDR3 reads TGCAGCGTGCTCCCGGGACACTGGGTCCCAGATACGCAGTATTTT. Protein sequence: CSVLPGHWVPDTQYF.

This chain links TRBV9 with TRBJ2-7, with 8 nucleotides matching TRBD2. V was clipped by 0 bases and J by 0 bases; unmatched bases: 2. CDR1 is SGDLS and CDR2 is YYNGEE in the germline V gene. CDR3 length: 15 residues. Here the CDR3 reads CASSVGGRNSYEQYF. The CDR3 DNA is TGTGCCAGCAGCGTAGGCGGGAGGAACTCCTACGAGCAGTACTTC.

The rearrangement uses TRBV9 and TRBJ2-1; 9 bases line up with TRBD2. V trimming: 4 bases; J trimming: 5 bases; junction bases outside the gene matches: 13. Germline assignment: CDR1 SGDLS and CDR2 YYNGEE. This CDR3 has 17 residues. The CDR3 region has the DNA TGTGCCAGCAGCCCCCGCCCGACTAGCGGAGAAAACAATGAGCAGTTCTTC. Translating it yields CASSPRPTSGENNEQFF.

The chain uses TRBV13 and TRBJ2-7, with 8 bases lining up with TRBD1. The CDR3 runs to 16 residues. V shed 5 bases, J shed 4 bases, and the junction held 13 bases outside the gene matches. Germline CDR1 PRHDT, CDR2 FYEKMQ (reference sequence). Here the CDR3 reads CASSLSPTGVMYEQYF. The CDR3 region has the DNA TGTGCCAGCAGCCTTAGCCCGACAGGGGTTATGTACGAGCAGTACTTC.